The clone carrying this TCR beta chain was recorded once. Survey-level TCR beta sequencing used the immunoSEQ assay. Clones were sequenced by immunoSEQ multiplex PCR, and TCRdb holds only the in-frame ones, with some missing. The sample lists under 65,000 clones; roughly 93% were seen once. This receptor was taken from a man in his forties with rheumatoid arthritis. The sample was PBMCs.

Here the CDR3 DNA reads TGCGCCAGCCGTCAGGCCAGGGAAGCTGGAAACACCATATATTTT. It is translated as CASRQAREAGNTIYF. The chain combines TRBV5-1 with TRBJ1-3, with D tentatively TRBD1 (5 bases). The CDR3 is made up of 15 amino acids. Trimming pared 7 bases from V and 2 bases from J, leaving 16 bases between. Germline loops: CDR1 SGHRS, CDR2 YFSETQ.